This T cell receptor beta chain was captured in a study of shared clonotypes between healthy human individuals (dated by TCRdb to the early 2020s). Concerning the study at large: Two women and a few men aged 18 to 49 years were included in the cohort. For each donor, CD4 naive and CD4 memory were each given three plates, CD8 naive was given two plates, and CD8 memory was given one plate. Blood TCR repertoires of five healthy adults were deeply sequenced to estimate repertoire size and the extent of clonotype sharing between individuals. To increase sequencing depth and limit assay-specific biases, TCR repertoire library preparation and sequencing were carried out by different laboratories using diverse techniques. Per donor, leukapheresis produced somewhere between about 0.9 and 9 billion PBMCs. Results the study describes overall, beyond this receptor: Naive subsets generally had larger estimated clonotype richness than memory subsets did. Based on pairwise subsampling, the degree of clonotype sharing among donors was expected to be affected by sequencing depth. The small number of donors limited the genetic and exposure-history diversity represented. Clonotypes shared by all four sorted-subset donors showed higher generation probabilities than non-shared clonotypes. When four donors were compared, the shared fraction of clonotypes was about 5.4% for naive CD4, 3.5% to 4% for naive CD8, 2.3% for memory CD4, and 0.35% to 0.4% for memory CD8. Even with the large sequencing depth, rarefaction of the sorted-subset datasets indicated that sequencing was incomplete. Sampling was limited to blood, and TCR repertoires in tissue likely differ from TCR repertoires in blood.

TCR CDR3 regions were amplified from genomic DNA by multiplex PCR using the deep immunoSEQ assay. Genomic DNA extracted from each cell subset was distributed evenly over all wells of several immunoSEQ 96-well plates, and each plate served as one replicate. Each replicate PCR for sorted subsets received roughly 0.2 ug genomic DNA, equal to tens of thousands of T cell genomes. Purified libraries were measured with a Qubit 3.0 fluorometer, size-checked on a Bioanalyzer 2100, and measured again with the KAPA Library Quantification kit. A separate single-read 150-cycle Illumina NextSeq 550 flow cell was used to sequence each immunoSEQ 96-well plate. On the authors' methods: Because the immunoSEQ output included only junctional sequences and no quality scores, the filtering could not be the same as the filtering used for full-length reads. To assign V/J genes and CDR3, sequences were annotated using PyIR, a Python wrapper for IgBLAST v1.9, with IMGT germline references. Reads were removed for weak V/J assignments (E-value above 1e-6), missing CDR3, stop codons, out-of-frame junctions, or ambiguous translated residues. V3J clonotypes were defined as sequences sharing the same inferred V gene, J gene, and CDR3 amino acid sequence. Percentage overlap between repertoires was computed as shared unique clonotypes divided by the size of the smaller repertoire. Three approaches were used to assess repertoire richness: RTK rarefaction, the Chao1 estimator, and Recon v2.1 estimates of unobserved clonotypes. OLGA was used to compute generation probabilities for all TCRbeta clonotypes that the gDNA method yielded from a few donors. TCRdb holds this immuneACCESS table with in-frame rearrangements only. Some clones are missing; in checked studies, unresolved V genes explain under half, and the rest has no known cause. Clonal size and the V and J genes are those of that table, whereas D and trimming came from the DNA. In this sample the table shows 800,000 or so clones, approximately 96% of which occur a single time. Clones ranked in the top ten supply less than 0.25% of the sample.

As to this clone: The target of this receptor is not known. No much larger clone exists at a distance of one base, and base qualities are not known.

The germline V gene sets CDR1 to SGDLS and CDR2 to YYNGEE. The CDR3 spans 16 residues, from the cysteine through the phenylalanine. Only the CDR3 DNA stays, 48 bases, in frame from base 1. Here V drops 4 bases and J drops 4 bases, and the junction holds 6 bases not matched to any gene. For the CD8 naive samples, CD45RO-negative cells were positively selected for CCR7, yielding a CD45RA+CCR7+ population from which TemRA cells were excluded. Healthy HIV-negative adults with no recently reported acute infections or vaccinations were included as donors. Every donor was a Caucasian adult residing in Nashville, Tennessee, USA. After blood collection by leukapheresis, PBMCs were isolated using Ficoll-Histopaque density gradient centrifugation and then cryopreserved in the vapor phase of liquid nitrogen. Purity and quantity of every magnetically sorted T cell population were checked by analytical flow cytometry. Each sorted fraction had its genomic DNA isolated and then quantified by UV absorbance on a Nanodrop 2000c.

This receptor was identified in a man aged 25-45 years in good health. This sequence uses TRBV9 and TRBJ2-5, with 14 junctional bases fitting TRBD2. Sequenced: naive CD8+ T cells sorted from blood. This specimen's cell subset or site label, per the study, means: CD45RA+CCR7+. The CDR3 protein sequence reads: CASSPSGLAGVETQYF. DNA sequence: TGTGCCAGCAGCCCCTCGGGACTAGCGGGAGTAGAGACCCAGTACTTC.